The 32 T cell receptor beta chains in this list originate from one sample, sequenced in a study of technical replicates of blood from a few donors. Sequencing was performed with immunoSEQ multiplex PCR; in TCRdb, only in-frame clones are kept and a portion is missing. The sample records about 87,000 clones, 95% being singletons. The sample comprised T cells isolated from PBMCs. All receptors derive from a human donor in good health.

J is TRBJ2-5 and V is TRBV6-5; the match to TRBD2 covers 7 bases. V was pared by 4 bases and J by 4 bases, with 9 bases of the junction left unmatched. Germline CDR1 MNHEY, CDR2 SVGAGI. The CDR3 contains 15 residues. CDR3 bases: TGTGCCAGCAGTTCCGGGGCGGGAGAGGGAGAGACCCAGTACTTC. Translating gives CASSSGAGEGETQYF.

The CDR3 DNA is TGTGCCAGCAGCCAAGAGGCGCAGGGAGGTGGCGAGCAGTACTTC. This codes for CASSQEAQGGGEQYF. V and J are TRBV4-2 and TRBJ2-7, with a possible D match to TRBD2 (6 bases). The CDR3 runs to 15 residues. V was shortened by 0 bases and J by 6 bases, with 15 bases between the two germline ends. In germline, CDR1 is LGHNA, CDR2 YNFKEQ.

The rearrangement joins TRBV10-1 to TRBJ1-3, with 11 bases lining up with TRBD1. After removal of 8 bases from V and 2 bases from J, the junction contained 5 bases not matched to a gene. CDR1 and CDR2 from the germline V gene are WNHNN and SYGVQD (reference sequence). This CDR3 is built from 15 residues. The CDR3 spells CASAGGQGAGNTIYF. CDR3 nucleotides: TGCGCCAGCGCTGGGGGACAGGGGGCTGGAAACACCATATATTTT.

The rearrangement links TRBV5-1 to TRBJ2-1, with D perhaps TRBD1 (5 bases). Trimming took off 0 bases at V and 7 bases at J, with 8 bases between the two ends. This CDR3 is 13 amino acids long. Germline values: CDR1 SGHRS, CDR2 YFSETQ. The CDR3 is CASSLGQGNEQFF. In DNA form, the CDR3 reads TGCGCCAGCAGCTTGGGCCAGGGTAATGAGCAGTTCTTC.

The chain recombines TRBV5-1 with TRBJ1-5; no reliable D call. The germline V gene encodes CDR1 SGHRS and CDR2 YFSETQ. This CDR3 is built from 13 residues. With 3 bases removed from V and 8 bases from J, the gap between germline ends came to 12 bases. CDR3 sequence: CASSWEVGEPQHF. DNA for the CDR3: TGCGCCAGCAGCTGGGAGGTTGGGGAGCCCCAGCATTTT. Looking up the rest from reference TRBV5-1 and TRBJ1-5 gives the full variable domain: KAGVTQTPRYLIKTRGQQVTLSCSPISGHRSVSWYQQTPGQGLQFLFEYFSETQRNKGNFPGRFSGRQFSNSRSEMNVSTLELGDSALYLCASSWEVGEPQHFGDGTRLSIL.

V and J are TRBV11-3 and TRBJ2-2; 10 positions match TRBD2. The germline V gene has CDR1 SGHNT and CDR2 YENEEA. The V segment lost 5 bases and the J segment 6 bases; nucleotides outside the gene matches: 3. The CDR3 spans 14 residues. CDR3 protein: CASSHLAGAGELFF. The CDR3 bases are TGTGCCAGCAGCCACCTAGCGGGAGCCGGGGAGCTGTTTTTT.

The chain is built from TRBV6-6 and TRBJ1-2; 8 bases align to TRBD1. The CDR3 has 15 amino acids. Trimming at V came to 6 bases and at J to 8 bases, leaving 14 bases not matched to a gene. CDR1 MNHNY and CDR2 SVGAGI come from the germline V gene (reference sequence). The CDR3 here is CASRNPGGQWGGYTF. CDR3 sequence (DNA): TGTGCCAGCAGAAACCCAGGGGGCCAATGGGGGGGCTACACCTTC.

V usage is TRBV7-8 and J usage is TRBJ1-1; TRBD1 is a possible D gene (6 bases). Germline CDR1 SGHVS, CDR2 FQNEAQ. The CDR3 sequence is 16 residues long. Trimming stripped 5 bases from V and 0 bases from J, with 16 bases between. The CDR3 sequence: CASSQRRDTMNTEAFF. The CDR3 DNA reads as TGTGCCAGCAGCCAGCGCCGGGACACTATGAACACTGAAGCTTTCTTT. The variable domain in full, with the rest retrieved from reference TRBV7-8 and TRBJ1-1, is GAGVSQSPRYKVAKRGQDVALRCDPISGHVSLFWYQQALGQGPEFLTYFQNEAQLDKSGLPSDRFFAERPEGSVSTLKIQRTQQEDSAVYLCASSQRRDTMNTEAFFGQGTRLTVV.

This chain joins TRBV9 and TRBJ2-1; 12 bases map to TRBD2. Trimming took 2 bases from V and 9 from J; bases not matched to a gene: 9. Germline assignment: CDR1 SGDLS and CDR2 YYNGEE. The CDR3 spans 16 residues. The CDR3 nucleotides read TGTGCCAGCAGCGTGCCGACTAGCGGGAGTGCACGTGAGCAGTTCTTC. It yields the protein CASSVPTSGSAREQFF.

The chain carries TRBV15 and TRBJ2-1; D gene ambiguous. The CDR3 length is 13 residues. Germline CDR1 LNHNV, CDR2 YYDKDF (reference sequence). Trimming pared 5 bases from V and 2 bases from J, leaving 7 bases between. DNA for the CDR3: TGTGCCACCAGCCATCTACCCTACAATGAGCAGTTCTTC. This sequence encodes CATSHLPYNEQFF. Full variable domain (outside the CDR3, taken from reference TRBV15 and TRBJ2-1): DAMVIQNPRYQVTQFGKPVTLSCSQTLNHNVMYWYQQKSSQAPKLLFHYYDKDFNNEADTPDNFQSRRPNTSFCFLDIRSPGLGDTAMYLCATSHLPYNEQFFGPGTRLTVL.

This chain links TRBV5-1 with TRBJ2-3, with 7 bases lining up with TRBD2. Trimming took 0 bases from V and 3 from J; bases not matched to a gene: 1. CDR3 length equals 14 residues. Germline values: CDR1 SGHRS, CDR2 YFSETQ. CDR3 nucleotides: TGCGCCAGCAGCTTGGGGACTAGGACAGATACGCAGTATTTT. The encoded protein is CASSLGTRTDTQYF.

The chain joins TRBV5-8 to TRBJ1-2, with no clear D. The V end lost 0 bases, the J end lost 8 bases, and 8 bases lay between the germline ends. Germline V lookup: CDR1 SGHTS, CDR2 YDEGEE. CDR3 length equals 12 residues. The CDR3 DNA is TGTGCCAGCAGCTTGGTCCGGGTCGGCTACACCTTC. Translated, it gives CASSLVRVGYTF.

The V gene is TRBV9, the J gene TRBJ1-2; D gene uncertain. Germline-derived CDR1 and CDR2 are SGDLS and YYNGEE. V gave up 4 bases and J gave up 8 bases, with 15 bases separating them. The CDR3 spans 13 residues. In nucleotides, the CDR3 is TGTGCCAGCAGCCCAAACCTCGGGGTCGGCTACACCTTC. Translating gives CASSPNLGVGYTF.

The chain joins TRBV27 to TRBJ2-7, with D perhaps matching TRBD2 (5 bases). CDR1 and CDR2 from the germline V gene are MNHEY and SMNVEV (reference sequence). The ends were cut back, 6 bases at V and 5 bases at J, with 20 bases in the middle. This CDR3 contains 15 residues. CDR3 in amino acids: CASRSILGPGDEQYF. CDR3 DNA: TGTGCCAGCAGATCAATTCTTGGGCCCGGGGACGAGCAGTACTTC.

The chain joins TRBV5-6 to TRBJ2-2; D gene ambiguous. V gave up 2 bases and J gave up 6 bases, with 5 bases separating them. Germline V gives CDR1 SGHDT, CDR2 YYEEEE. The CDR3 is 12 amino acids. The chain's CDR3 is CASSLIAGELFF. As DNA, the CDR3 is TGTGCCAGCAGCTTAATAGCCGGGGAGCTGTTTTTT.

V is TRBV30 and J is TRBJ1-5; TRBD1 agrees at 7 bases. Losses at the gene ends were 2 bases for V and 3 bases for J; bases not matched to a gene: 7. CDR1 is GTSNPN and CDR2 is SVGIG in the germline V gene (reference sequence). CDR3 length: 15 amino acids. CDR3 in amino acids: CAWSLRTGPNQPQHF. CDR3 DNA sequence: TGTGCCTGGAGTCTTCGGACAGGACCCAATCAGCCCCAGCATTTT.

The chain employs TRBV19 and TRBJ2-2; D ambiguous. The CDR3 sequence is 13 residues long. Germline CDR1 reads LNHDA; CDR2 reads SQIVND (reference sequence). Trimming shortened V by 10 bases and J by 2 bases, and 11 bases separated the two germline ends. The CDR3 region is CATPESNTGELFF. The CDR3 bases are TGTGCCACCCCCGAGAGTAACACCGGGGAGCTGTTTTTT.

The chain combines TRBV9 with TRBJ1-2; the match to TRBD1 covers 8 bases. This CDR3 contains 17 residues. Germline V gene data show CDR1 as SGDLS and CDR2 as YYNGEE. Trimming removed 1 base from V and 3 bases from J; junction bases left unmatched: 11. This chain's CDR3 is CASSVHVSAGGYYGYTF. The DNA for the CDR3 is TGTGCCAGCAGCGTACATGTATCGGCAGGGGGCTACTATGGCTACACCTTC.

The V call is TRBV29-1, the J call TRBJ2-1; D remains ambiguous. Between the trimmed V and J ends, which lost 2 bases and 0 bases, there was a span of 11 bases. This CDR3 region has 15 residues. The germline V gene encodes CDR1 SQVTM and CDR2 ANQGSEA. Written as DNA, the CDR3 is TGCAGCGTTGAATTGCTCTTGAGCTCCTACAATGAGCAGTTCTTC. Amino acid sequence: CSVELLLSSYNEQFF.

V and J are TRBV19 and TRBJ2-1, with TRBD2 as a possible D gene (6 bases). The V gene's germline CDR1 is LNHDA and CDR2 SQIVND (reference sequence). Trimming shortened V by 8 bases and J by 0 bases, and 14 bases separated the two germline ends. The CDR3 has 15 residues. CDR3 DNA: TGTGCCAGTGGGGGGTTGGGGAGCTCCTACAATGAGCAGTTCTTC. Protein sequence: CASGGLGSSYNEQFF.

The J gene is TRBJ2-1, the V gene TRBV19, with a weak D call TRBD2 (6 bases). CDR3 length: 11 residues. Germline V gene lookup returns CDR1 LNHDA and CDR2 SQIVND (reference sequence). Trimming cost V 6 bases and J 15 bases, with 15 bases left between them. The CDR3 spells CASREGPVPFF. The CDR3 DNA is TGTGCCAGTAGGGAGGGTCCGGTCCCGTTCTTC.

The rearrangement links TRBV5-6 to TRBJ2-1, with 9 nucleotides matching TRBD1. J was trimmed by 3 bases and V by 4 bases; bases with no gene match: 8. The length of the CDR3 is 16 residues. Germline CDR1 reads SGHDT; CDR2 reads YYEEEE. The CDR3 protein is CASSPNLGQGYNEQFF. The CDR3 DNA follows: TGTGCCAGCAGCCCAAATCTGGGACAGGGCTACAATGAGCAGTTCTTC.

J is TRBJ2-7 and V is TRBV5-1, with TRBD1 identical over 9 bases. The length of the CDR3 is 15 residues. The germline V gene has CDR1 SGHRS and CDR2 YFSETQ. V was clipped by 4 bases and J by 3 bases; unmatched bases: 8. The CDR3 is CASSGGQGSNYEQYF. CDR3 bases: TGCGCCAGCAGCGGGGGACAGGGTTCGAACTACGAGCAGTACTTC.

The chain uses TRBV5-4 and TRBJ2-3; 9 positions match TRBD1. The CDR3 is 15 residues long. V shed 2 bases, J shed 2 bases, and the junction held 3 bases outside the gene matches. The V gene's germline CDR1 is SGHNT and CDR2 YYREEE (reference sequence). The CDR3 loop reads CASSFRDRATDTQYF. As DNA, the CDR3 is TGTGCCAGCAGCTTCCGGGACAGGGCCACAGATACGCAGTATTTT.

The chain employs TRBV7-3 and TRBJ1-2; TRBD1 matches at 10 bases. The CDR3 has 13 residues. Germline CDR1 and CDR2: SGHTA and FQGTGA. With V trimmed by 4 bases and J by 6 bases, 2 bases remained unmatched. The CDR3 loop reads CASSSGTGDGYTF. The CDR3 DNA follows: TGTGCCAGCAGCTCCGGGACAGGGGATGGCTACACCTTC.

The chain employs TRBV5-4 and TRBJ1-2, with D tentatively TRBD1 (5 bases). V gave up 4 bases and J gave up 5 bases, with 6 bases separating them. This CDR3 has 11 residues. Germline V gene sequence: CDR1 SGHNT, CDR2 YYREEE (reference sequence). The CDR3 coding sequence is TGTGCCAGCAGCAAGGGGTATGGCTACACCTTC. This translates into CASSKGYGYTF. Full variable domain (outside the CDR3, taken from reference TRBV5-4 and TRBJ1-2): ETGVTQSPTHLIKTRGQQVTLRCSSQSGHNTVSWYQQALGQGPQFIFQYYREEENGRGNFPPRFSGLQFPNYSSELNVNALELDDSALYLCASSKGYGYTFGSGTRLTVV.

The gene calls are TRBV4-2 and TRBJ2-7; 8 bases line up with TRBD1. The germline V gene encodes CDR1 LGHNA and CDR2 YNFKEQ. Losses at the gene ends were 2 bases for V and 4 bases for J; bases not matched to a gene: 10. The length of the CDR3 is 16 residues. The CDR3 DNA is TGTGCCAGCAGCCAACCCCCCACACAGGGGGAGTACGAGCAGTACTTC. Amino acids: CASSQPPTQGEYEQYF.

DNA of the CDR3: TGTGCCTGGACCCTACCGGGACAGGGACGGTTCTTT. It codes for CAWTLPGQGRFF. The chain is built from TRBV30 and TRBJ1-1; 9 bases map to TRBD1. There are 12 residues in the CDR3. Germline CDR1 reads GTSNPN; CDR2 reads SVGIG (reference sequence). With V trimmed by 4 bases and J by 14 bases, 11 bases remained unmatched.

The V gene is TRBV6-5, the J gene TRBJ2-3; possible D gene TRBD2, 6 bases. Germline values: CDR1 MNHEY, CDR2 SVGAGI. Trimming cost V 8 bases and J 12 bases, with 15 bases left between them. The CDR3 is made up of 11 amino acids. The CDR3 region has the DNA TGTGCCAGCTCTGCGGGGAGATACCAGTATTTT. Its protein is CASSAGRYQYF.

For the CDR3, the DNA is TGTGCCAGCGCTCCCTTGAAGGGACTAGCGGTTTACGAGCAGTACTTC. This translates into CASAPLKGLAVYEQYF. The chain couples TRBV7-9 to TRBJ2-7, with TRBD2 matching over 11 bases. This CDR3 has 16 amino acids. Germline CDR1 SEHNR, CDR2 FQNEAQ (reference sequence). The J segment lost 4 bases and the V segment lost 8 bases, leaving 13 bases of the junction unmatched. Using reference TRBV7-9 and TRBJ2-7 for the parts outside the CDR3, the full variable domain is DTGVSQNPRHKITKRGQNVTFRCDPISEHNRLYWYRQTLGQGPEFLTYFQNEAQLEKSRLLSDRFSAERPKGSFSTLEIQRTEQGDSAMYLCASAPLKGLAVYEQYFGPGTRLTVT.

V is TRBV10-3 and J is TRBJ1-1; 7 positions match TRBD1. There are 15 residues in the CDR3. The junction had 7 bases not matched to a gene; V was cut back by 5 bases and J by 1 base. The germline CDR1 and CDR2 sequences are ENHRY and SYGVKD. Here the CDR3 DNA reads TGTGCCATCAGTAAAACAGGGGAATGGAACACTGAAGCTTTCTTT. This codes for CAISKTGEWNTEAFF.

As DNA, the CDR3 is TGTGCCAGCAGTTACTCCCCGGGAGGGACCTACGAGCAGTACTTC. This sequence encodes CASSYSPGGTYEQYF. This chain connects TRBV6-6 to TRBJ2-7; the match to TRBD2 covers 8 bases. CDR1 and CDR2 (germline): MNHNY, SVGAGI (reference sequence). Trimming at V came to 0 bases and at J to 2 bases, leaving 3 bases not matched to a gene. This CDR3 has 15 amino acids.